A selection of T cell receptor beta chains follows, all from one sample in a study of early T cells in non-severe SARS-CoV-2 infection. TCRdb reanalysed the 5' RACE reads using MiXCR and keeps one entry per CDR3 protein. The sample consists of 85,000 to 100,000 distinct CDR3 sequences, 11% of them appearing once. This specimen was whole blood, taken at baseline. The origin of the receptors is an adult who was a healthcare worker with PCR-confirmed SARS-CoV-2 infection or an uninfected control (not recorded which). Both conserved end residues are part of each CDR3. D genes are given only for firm matches. Only some rows state a clone size, as once, few, many or a class for expanded clones.

j_gene: TRBJ2-3; d_gene: TRBD2; v_gene: TRBV7-2; abundance: many; CDR3nt: TGTGCCAGCAGCTTAGGCGAAGGGCGGGGGTTACCCACAGATACGCAGTATTTT; CDR3aa: CASSLGEGRGLPTDTQYF
j_gene: TRBJ1-5; d_gene: TRBD1; v_gene: TRBV11-2; abundance: .; CDR3nt: TGTGCCAGCAGTGTTCAGGGGGCCTCGAGCAATCAGCCCCAGCATTTT; CDR3aa: CASSVQGASSNQPQHF
j_gene: TRBJ2-1; d_gene: TRBD2; v_gene: TRBV7-6; abundance: many; CDR3nt: TGTGCCAGCAGCTTTCAAGGACTAGCGGGACGGTATGAGCAGTTCTTC; CDR3aa: CASSFQGLAGRYEQFF
j_gene: TRBJ2-2; d_gene: TRBD1; v_gene: TRBV7-3; abundance: many; CDR3nt: TGTGCCAGCAGCTTAGGCCCGACAGGGGGTACCGGGGAGCTGTTTTTT; CDR3aa: CASSLGPTGGTGELFF
j_gene: TRBJ2-5; d_gene: TRBD2; v_gene: TRBV7-8; abundance: many; CDR3nt: TGTGCCAGCAGCGCGGGGGGGAAGGAGACCCAGTACTTC; CDR3aa: CASSAGGKETQYF
j_gene: TRBJ2-1; d_gene: TRBD2; v_gene: TRBV6-2/TRBV6-3; abundance: many; CDR3nt: TGTGCCAGCACTGGACTAGCGGGAGTCGATGAGCAGTTCTTC; CDR3aa: CASTGLAGVDEQFF
j_gene: TRBJ2-4; d_gene: .; v_gene: TRBV3-1; abundance: few; CDR3nt: TGTGCCAGCAGCCAAGAAGGAAGGCGAAAAAACATTCAGTACTTC; CDR3aa: CASSQEGRRKNIQYF
j_gene: TRBJ1-1; d_gene: .; v_gene: TRBV9; abundance: few; CDR3nt: TGTGCCAGCAGCGCGGTGGGGAAGAACACTGAAGCTTTCTTT; CDR3aa: CASSAVGKNTEAFF
j_gene: TRBJ2-7; d_gene: .; v_gene: TRBV20-1; abundance: .; CDR3nt: TGCAGTGCTGCCGGACAGCCCTACGAGCAGTACTTC; CDR3aa: CSAAGQPYEQYF
j_gene: TRBJ2-3; d_gene: TRBD2; v_gene: TRBV4-2; abundance: .; CDR3nt: TGTGCCAGCAGCCCACAAGGTCTCAAGCGGGGGAACGTAGATACGCAGTATTTT; CDR3aa: CASSPQGLKRGNVDTQYF
j_gene: TRBJ2-3; d_gene: TRBD2; v_gene: TRBV6-2/TRBV6-3; abundance: few; CDR3nt: TGTGCCAGCAGTTTACCGGGACTAGCGGGAGACTCCACAGATACGCAGTATTTT; CDR3aa: CASSLPGLAGDSTDTQYF
j_gene: TRBJ1-4; d_gene: TRBD1; v_gene: TRBV9; abundance: many; CDR3nt: TGTGCCAGCAGCGCAACCAAGCGACAGGGAAGGGATGAAAAACTGTTTTTT; CDR3aa: CASSATKRQGRDEKLFF
j_gene: TRBJ2-7; d_gene: TRBD2; v_gene: TRBV5-1; abundance: .; CDR3nt: TGCGCCAGCAGCCTGCGGGGGGACTCCTACGAGCAGTACTTC; CDR3aa: CASSLRGDSYEQYF
j_gene: TRBJ2-1; d_gene: .; v_gene: TRBV12-3/TRBV12-4; abundance: .; CDR3nt: TGTGCCAGCAGTTTACCCCCTTCACGGGAGTTAAATGAGCAGTTCTTC; CDR3aa: CASSLPPSRELNEQFF
j_gene: TRBJ2-1; d_gene: TRBD1; v_gene: TRBV27; abundance: few; CDR3nt: TGTGCCAGCAGTGGGCGACAGGGGAACCCTTACAATGAGCAGTTCTTC; CDR3aa: CASSGRQGNPYNEQFF
j_gene: TRBJ2-1; d_gene: TRBD2; v_gene: TRBV11-2; abundance: many; CDR3nt: TGTGCCAGCAGATCCCTAGCGGCCTCCTACAATGAGCAGTTCTTC; CDR3aa: CASRSLAASYNEQFF
j_gene: TRBJ2-3; d_gene: .; v_gene: TRBV28; abundance: few; CDR3nt: TGTGCCATTAATAGCGAACACACAGATACGCAGTATTTT; CDR3aa: CAINSEHTDTQYF
j_gene: TRBJ1-2; d_gene: .; v_gene: TRBV9; abundance: .; CDR3nt: TGTGCCAGCAGCGTAGCCGGGACAAATGCTGGCTACACCTTC; CDR3aa: CASSVAGTNAGYTF
j_gene: TRBJ1-2; d_gene: .; v_gene: TRBV6-6; abundance: .; CDR3nt: TGTGCCAGCAGTTCTGGAGGGAGAGATGGCTACACCTTC; CDR3aa: CASSSGGRDGYTF
j_gene: TRBJ1-2; d_gene: .; v_gene: TRBV18; abundance: many; CDR3nt: TGTGCCAGCTCACTACGGGAAAGCTATGGCTACACCTTC; CDR3aa: CASSLRESYGYTF
j_gene: TRBJ2-7; d_gene: TRBD1; v_gene: TRBV19; abundance: few; CDR3nt: TGTGCCAGTAGTCCCCCGGGACAGAAGTACGAGCAGTACTTC; CDR3aa: CASSPPGQKYEQYF
j_gene: TRBJ2-3; d_gene: TRBD2; v_gene: TRBV20-1; abundance: .; CDR3nt: TGCAGTGCTAGAGATTTCCGAGCGGGAGTACAAGATACGCAGTATTTT; CDR3aa: CSARDFRAGVQDTQYF
j_gene: TRBJ2-1; d_gene: .; v_gene: TRBV4-2; abundance: .; CDR3nt: TGTGCCAGCAGCCAAGCGCTAGCTGGGGATGAGCAGTTCTTC; CDR3aa: CASSQALAGDEQFF
j_gene: TRBJ2-7; d_gene: TRBD2; v_gene: TRBV5-1; abundance: few; CDR3nt: TGCGCCAGCAGCTTGGGAGCGGGGGAGCTCTACGAGCAGTACTTC; CDR3aa: CASSLGAGELYEQYF
j_gene: TRBJ2-3; d_gene: .; v_gene: TRBV7-2; abundance: .; CDR3nt: TGTGCCAGCAGCCCTGGGGCTAGCACAGATACGCAGAATTTT; CDR3aa: CASSPGASTDTQNF
j_gene: TRBJ1-3; d_gene: .; v_gene: TRBV27; abundance: .; CDR3nt: TGTGCCAGCAGTCCCGAAGCTGGAAACACCATATATTTT; CDR3aa: CASSPEAGNTIYF
j_gene: TRBJ1-2; d_gene: TRBD1; v_gene: TRBV20-1; abundance: few; CDR3nt: TGCAGTGCACGGACAGGGGGTTATTATGGCTACACCTTC; CDR3aa: CSARTGGYYGYTF
j_gene: TRBJ2-1; d_gene: TRBD2; v_gene: TRBV10-3; abundance: .; CDR3nt: TGTGCCATCAGACCCTCGGAAGGGACTAGCGGGATTAATGAGCAGTTCTTC; CDR3aa: CAIRPSEGTSGINEQFF
j_gene: TRBJ2-1; d_gene: TRBD2; v_gene: TRBV7-3; abundance: .; CDR3nt: TGTGCCAGCAGCCCTGCGACTAGCGAGTTCACTGAGCAGTTCTTC; CDR3aa: CASSPATSEFTEQFF
j_gene: TRBJ2-1; d_gene: .; v_gene: TRBV7-9; abundance: many; CDR3nt: TGTGCCAGCAGCCCCCGGGGGGCCAGCTCCTACAATGAGCAGTTCTTC; CDR3aa: CASSPRGASSYNEQFF
j_gene: TRBJ2-7; d_gene: .; v_gene: TRBV29-1; abundance: few; CDR3nt: TGCAGCGTGGCCATAGGCGGCTCGTGGTACGAGCAGTACTTC; CDR3aa: CSVAIGGSWYEQYF
j_gene: TRBJ2-1; d_gene: .; v_gene: TRBV21-1; abundance: many; CDR3nt: TGTGCCAGCAGCCTGGGGGACAGCTATCCATTCCCTTCCAATGAGCAGTTCTTC; CDR3aa: CASSLGDSYPFPSNEQFF
j_gene: TRBJ2-2; d_gene: .; v_gene: TRBV28; abundance: .; CDR3nt: TGTGCCAGCAGTTTAATTTTGGACCCCGGGGAGCTGTTTTTT; CDR3aa: CASSLILDPGELFF
j_gene: TRBJ2-1; d_gene: TRBD2; v_gene: TRBV6-2/TRBV6-3; abundance: .; CDR3nt: TGTGCCAGCAGCCAGACCCCGGACAGCGGGAGGGTCAATGAGCAGTTCTTC; CDR3aa: CASSQTPDSGRVNEQFF
j_gene: TRBJ1-1; d_gene: .; v_gene: TRBV10-2; abundance: few; CDR3nt: TGCGCCAGCGGGTACGTTGGTGCAGCTTTCTTT; CDR3aa: CASGYVGAAFF
j_gene: TRBJ2-3; d_gene: TRBD2; v_gene: TRBV9; abundance: .; CDR3nt: TGTGCCAGCAGCGCCTGGAGCGGGGGGTCGAGCACAGATACGCAGTATTTT; CDR3aa: CASSAWSGGSSTDTQYF
j_gene: TRBJ1-1; d_gene: TRBD1; v_gene: TRBV12-3/TRBV12-4; abundance: many; CDR3nt: TGTGCCAGCACCCGGATGGCAGGGGGTACACTCGGCACTGAAGCTTTCTTT; CDR3aa: CASTRMAGGTLGTEAFF
j_gene: TRBJ2-5; d_gene: TRBD1; v_gene: TRBV12-3/TRBV12-4; abundance: few; CDR3nt: TGTGCCAGCAGTTTAACAGGGGAAGAGACCCAGTACTTC; CDR3aa: CASSLTGEETQYF
j_gene: TRBJ1-1; d_gene: .; v_gene: TRBV6-2/TRBV6-3; abundance: few; CDR3nt: TGTGCCAGCAGTTCTGGGGCGCTTGTCCCTGAAGCTTTCTTT; CDR3aa: CASSSGALVPEAFF
j_gene: TRBJ2-6; d_gene: TRBD1; v_gene: TRBV3-1; abundance: many; CDR3nt: TGTGCCAGCAGCCGCTGGACAGGGGGGAACTCTGGGGCCAACGTCCTGACTTTC; CDR3aa: CASSRWTGGNSGANVLTF
j_gene: TRBJ2-2; d_gene: .; v_gene: TRBV24-1; abundance: .; CDR3nt: TGTGCCACCAGTGATTACGGGGGTGGCGGCACCGGGGAGCTGTTTTTT; CDR3aa: CATSDYGGGGTGELFF
j_gene: TRBJ2-4; d_gene: TRBD1; v_gene: TRBV7-3; abundance: .; CDR3nt: TGTGCCACCGTTAGGGACAGGGAAAGGGATCTAGCCAAAAACATTCAGTACTTC; CDR3aa: CATVRDRERDLAKNIQYF
j_gene: TRBJ1-1; d_gene: .; v_gene: TRBV7-9; abundance: few; CDR3nt: TGTGCCAGCAGTAACAATTTTTTGGAAGCTTTCTTT; CDR3aa: CASSNNFLEAFF
j_gene: TRBJ2-1; d_gene: TRBD2; v_gene: TRBV2; abundance: few; CDR3nt: TGTGCCAGCAGCCCGGGACTAGCGGGGGGAGTCGAGCAGTTCTTC; CDR3aa: CASSPGLAGGVEQFF
j_gene: TRBJ2-3; d_gene: .; v_gene: TRBV9; abundance: many; CDR3nt: TGTGCCAGCAGCGTTACAGGGTATTCCACAGATACGCAGTATTTT; CDR3aa: CASSVTGYSTDTQYF
j_gene: TRBJ2-7; d_gene: .; v_gene: TRBV28; abundance: many; CDR3nt: TGTGCCAGCAGTTTGGAGGCCGAGCACTACGAGCAGTACTTC; CDR3aa: CASSLEAEHYEQYF
j_gene: TRBJ2-1; d_gene: TRBD1; v_gene: TRBV5-6; abundance: few; CDR3nt: TGTGCCAGCAGCTTGATAAGGGACAGGGACAATGAGCAGTTCTTC; CDR3aa: CASSLIRDRDNEQFF
j_gene: TRBJ2-3; d_gene: .; v_gene: TRBV7-3; abundance: .; CDR3nt: TGTGCCAGCAACCCGGTCGGGGGTATAGGGGATACGCAGTATTTT; CDR3aa: CASNPVGGIGDTQYF
j_gene: TRBJ2-7; d_gene: TRBD2; v_gene: TRBV19; abundance: many; CDR3nt: TGTGCCAGTAGTATAGCTGGTAGCGGGGGATACGAGCAGTACTTC; CDR3aa: CASSIAGSGGYEQYF
j_gene: TRBJ2-7; d_gene: .; v_gene: TRBV14; abundance: .; CDR3nt: TGTGCCAGCAGCCAAGTCGGTAGCTCCTACGAGCAGTACTTC; CDR3aa: CASSQVGSSYEQYF
j_gene: TRBJ1-1; d_gene: TRBD1; v_gene: TRBV29-1; abundance: once; CDR3nt: TGCAGCGTTGAAGATCGGACAGGGGGCAGCACTGAAGCTTTCTTT; CDR3aa: CSVEDRTGGSTEAFF
j_gene: TRBJ2-7; d_gene: .; v_gene: TRBV28; abundance: many; CDR3nt: TGTGCCAGCAGCCCTCCGGGACGCTCCTACGAGCAGTACTTC; CDR3aa: CASSPPGRSYEQYF
j_gene: TRBJ1-2; d_gene: TRBD1; v_gene: TRBV11-2; abundance: .; CDR3nt: TGTGCCAGCAGTGGGACAGGGAGAGGCTATGGCTACACCTTC; CDR3aa: CASSGTGRGYGYTF
j_gene: TRBJ2-3; d_gene: .; v_gene: TRBV18; abundance: .; CDR3nt: TGTACCAGCTCAACCACAGATACGCAGTATTTT; CDR3aa: CTSSTTDTQYF
j_gene: TRBJ2-1; d_gene: TRBD2; v_gene: TRBV6-1; abundance: few; CDR3nt: TGTGCCAGCAGTTCACTTGGGACTAGCGGGGGGGGAGCCTCCTACAATGAGCAGTTCTTC; CDR3aa: CASSSLGTSGGGASYNEQFF
j_gene: TRBJ2-1; d_gene: .; v_gene: TRBV29-1; abundance: few; CDR3nt: TGCAGCGCGACAGGATACTCCTACAATGAGCAGTTCTTC; CDR3aa: CSATGYSYNEQFF
j_gene: TRBJ2-7; d_gene: .; v_gene: TRBV5-4; abundance: few; CDR3nt: TGTGCCAGCAGCTTCGGGCTGGGTGGGGAGCAGTACTTC; CDR3aa: CASSFGLGGEQYF
j_gene: TRBJ2-7; d_gene: .; v_gene: TRBV6-6; abundance: many; CDR3nt: TGTGCCAGCAGTTACCCGGGCCTCTCCTACGAGCAGTACTTC; CDR3aa: CASSYPGLSYEQYF
j_gene: TRBJ2-5; d_gene: .; v_gene: TRBV12-3/TRBV12-4; abundance: few; CDR3nt: TGTGCCAGCCGAAGGGACCGATTGAGCCAGTACTTC; CDR3aa: CASRRDRLSQYF